The source of this T cell receptor beta chain is a study of cytomegalovirus exposure and HLA in healthy donors. CDR1 SGHKS and CDR2 YYEKEE come from the germline V gene (reference sequence). V lost 3 bases, J lost 7 bases, and 14 bases lay in between. The CDR3 has 13 amino acids. Primers: 60 Vbeta forward and 13 Jbeta reverse. Assay: immunoSEQ multiplex PCR; the TCRdb copy retains only in-frame clones and omits some. Altogether 150,000 to 200,000 clones are present, about four fifths being singletons, with the ten largest covering around 1.5%. The sequenced sample was PBMCs. V usage is TRBV5-5 and J usage is TRBJ2-7; tentatively, D is TRBD2 (7 bases). This TCR was sampled from a middle-aged man in good health and CMV-seronegative. As DNA, the CDR3 is TGTGCCAGCAGCTGGAACAGGGAGGGGGAGCAGTACTTC. This encodes CASSWNREGEQYF.